This T cell receptor (beta chain) was identified in a study of T cell changes during pregnancy in multiple sclerosis. The method was immunoSEQ multiplex PCR; TCRdb's version includes in-frame clones alone and lacks a portion of them. The sample lists 55,000 to 65,000 clones, about 92% occurring once. This CDR3 spans 16 amino acids. Looked up from germline, CDR1 is MNHEY and CDR2 is SMNVEV (reference sequence). With 7 bases clipped from V and 4 bases from J, the junction kept 11 bases outside the gene matches. The sample consisted of peripheral blood, taken after pregnancy. J is TRBJ2-2 and V is TRBV27, with 8 nucleotides matching TRBD2. This sequence was found in a female donor with multiple sclerosis, enrolled in a pregnancy study. The CDR3 DNA follows: TGTGCCAGCACCGTCCGGGGGGGGCAGGTCACCGGGGAGCTGTTTTTT. Its protein product is CASTVRGGQVTGELFF.